The 27 T cell receptor beta chains given below trace back to one sample, sequenced in a study of T-cell reconstitution after alpha-beta-depleted transplantation in children. Molecular barcoding with unique molecular identifiers was used for the TCRbeta library. TCRdb re-called the PCR reads through MiXCR, storing one row per CDR3 protein. Of about 830,000 distinct CDR3 sequences in the sample, less than 20% were seen once. The material was PBMCs, mostly from graft donor cells, obtained 360 days after TCRalphabeta/CD19-depleted stem cell transplant. The receptors come from a male patient aged 10-17 years who had a stem cell transplant for acute lymphoblastic leukemia, so the T cells may come from the graft donor.

The CDR3 loop reads CASSRRDFVDEQFF. CDR3 sequence (DNA): TGTGCCAGCAGCCGGAGGGACTTCGTTGATGAGCAGTTCTTC. V is TRBV12-3 or TRBV12-4 and J is TRBJ2-1; the D gene is possibly TRBD2 (6 bases). This CDR3 is 14 amino acids long. V gave up 6 bases and J gave up 8 bases, with 17 bases separating them.

This clonotype was seen more than once but under ten times. The chain employs TRBV7-8 and TRBJ2-6; tentatively, D is TRBD1 (5 bases). Trimming removed 5 bases at V and 2 bases at J, with 25 bases between. The CDR3 totals 20 residues. Germline values: CDR1 SGHVS, CDR2 FQNEAQ. CDR3 DNA sequence: TGTGCCAGCAGCGGGCACAGGATCCCTGATGTAATCCCTGGGGCCAACGTCCTGACTTTC. This codes for CASSGHRIPDVIPGANVLTF.

This clonotype showed up just a few times. The chain is built from TRBV4-2 and TRBJ2-4, with TRBD2 matching 16 bases. Trimming cost V 1 base and J 15 bases; bases outside gene matches: 21. Germline assignment: CDR1 LGHNA and CDR2 YNFKEQ. CDR3 length: 20 residues. The CDR3 DNA reads as TGTGCCAGCAGCCAAGGCGAACCGGGACTAGCGGGAGGGCCGAGAAGTCAGAGGTACTTC. Protein sequence: CASSQGEPGLAGGPRSQRYF.

This clonotype has a handful of counts. This chain connects TRBV10-1 to TRBJ2-5; D might be TRBD1 or TRBD2, each matching 5 bases. The CDR3 length is 13 residues. V was shortened by 3 bases and J by 4 bases, with 9 bases between the two germline ends. Germline loops: CDR1 WNHNN, CDR2 SYGVQD (reference sequence). In nucleotides, the CDR3 is TGCGCCAGCAGTGAAGCAGGGACAGAGACCCAGTACTTC. Its translation: CASSEAGTETQYF.

The table lists this clonotype with many counts. The chain employs TRBV5-6 and TRBJ1-2; 7 bases map to TRBD1. In germline, CDR1 is SGHDT, CDR2 YYEEEE. The ends lost 4 bases at V and 2 bases at J; junction bases unmatched: 2. CDR3 length equals 13 residues. CDR3 amino acids: CASSQGQNYGYTF. The CDR3 region has the DNA TGTGCCAGCAGCCAGGGACAGAACTATGGCTACACCTTC.

This clonotype was recorded a few times. The rearrangement links TRBV20-1 to TRBJ2-5, with D tentatively TRBD1 (7 bases). Trimming cost V 3 bases and J 5 bases, with 19 bases left between them. Germline V CDR1 and CDR2: DFQATT, SNEGSKA (reference sequence). The CDR3 has 15 residues. This CDR3 reads CSARRVRGEVETQYF. DNA of the CDR3: TGCAGTGCTAGGAGGGTCAGGGGGGAAGTGGAGACCCAGTACTTC.

This clonotype was detected a few times. The J gene is TRBJ2-1, the V gene TRBV24-1; D may be TRBD2 (5 bases). The CDR3 totals 14 residues. The germline V gene encodes CDR1 KGHDR and CDR2 SFDVKD. V shed 3 bases and J shed 7 bases, with 12 bases lying between them. The CDR3 coding sequence is TGTGCCACCAGTGATCCCGGTAGAGGGAATGAGCAGTTCTTC. This gives the protein CATSDPGRGNEQFF.

The chain is built from TRBV21-1 and TRBJ2-7; the DNA was not used to check the table's D call, TRBD2. TRBV21-1 represents a pseudogene. This CDR3 region has 20 residues. The CDR3 DNA is TGTGCCAGCAGCAAAGCTACCCGGTCGACCGGGGGCTGGCGGGGGGAAGAGCAGTACTTC. It encodes CASSKATRSTGGWRGEEQYF.

This clonotype was observed many times. V usage is TRBV7-9 and J usage is TRBJ2-3; D gene unclear. Germline V CDR1 and CDR2: SEHNR, FQNEAQ (reference sequence). CDR3 length: 14 amino acids. V was shortened by 3 bases and J by 4 bases, with 11 bases between the two germline ends. The CDR3 bases are TGTGCCAGCAGCTTTCCCTCCAGTCCAGATACGCAGTATTTT. Translation: CASSFPSSPDTQYF.

This clonotype was counted between two and nine times. The gene calls are TRBV29-1 and TRBJ2-7, with D possibly matching TRBD2 (5 bases). Germline CDR1 is SQVTM and CDR2 is ANQGSEA. There are 11 residues in the CDR3. V was shortened by 0 bases and J by 11 bases, with 11 bases between the two germline ends. CDR3 sequence: CSVEEGVEKYF. The CDR3 bases are TGCAGCGTTGAAGAGGGAGTAGAGAAGTACTTC.

The chain has TRBV5-1 and TRBJ2-1, with TRBD2 as a possible D gene (6 bases). Trimming stripped 1 base from V and 7 bases from J, with 21 bases between. This CDR3 has 17 residues. Germline loops: CDR1 SGHRS, CDR2 YFSETQ. The CDR3 nucleotides read TGCGCCAGCAGCTTGCGATTTCGGGAGCGTGGGTTAAATGAGCAGTTCTTC. Its protein is CASSLRFRERGLNEQFF.

This clonotype was picked up a small number of times. This chain connects TRBV11-1 to TRBJ2-1; 9 nucleotides agree with TRBD2. The CDR3 runs 16 residues. CDR1 and CDR2 (germline): SGHAT, FQDESV (reference sequence). V shed 5 bases, J shed 0 bases, and the junction held 5 bases outside the gene matches. The CDR3: CASSPHSGSSYNEQFF. For the CDR3, the DNA is TGTGCCAGCAGCCCCCATAGCGGGAGCTCCTACAATGAGCAGTTCTTC.

This clonotype has ten or more counts. The rearrangement links TRBV29-1 to TRBJ2-7; 12 nucleotides align to TRBD2. The V segment lost 8 bases and the J segment 1 base; nucleotides outside the gene matches: 3. This CDR3 has 13 amino acids. Germline V CDR1 and CDR2: SQVTM, ANQGSEA. The CDR3 DNA reads TGCAGCTCTGGACTAGCGGGATCCTACGAGCAGTACTTC. Translated: CSSGLAGSYEQYF.

The chain links TRBV5-6 to TRBJ2-7; D unresolved. Germline CDR1 is SGHDT and CDR2 is YYEEEE. The CDR3 length is 16 residues. The ends were cut back, 5 bases at V and 0 bases at J, with 18 bases in the middle. The CDR3 region has the DNA TGTGCCAGCAGGGGTGGCAGGTTTGTTGGCTCCTACGAGCAGTACTTC. This codes for CASRGGRFVGSYEQYF.

The chain recombines TRBV15 with TRBJ2-1, with D perhaps matching TRBD1 or TRBD2 (5 bases each). CDR1 LNHNV and CDR2 YYDKDF come from the germline V gene (reference sequence). V lost 5 bases, J lost 5 bases, and 16 bases lay in between. CDR3 length: 15 residues. This CDR3 is CATSFRGKGDNEQFF. The CDR3 DNA is TGTGCCACCAGCTTCCGGGGAAAAGGGGACAATGAGCAGTTCTTC.

This clonotype was picked up a small number of times. This chain connects TRBV7-2 to TRBJ2-7; TRBD2 matches at 8 bases. The CDR3 has 13 residues. Germline V gene lookup returns CDR1 SGHTA and CDR2 FQGNSA. Trimming removed 5 bases from V and 13 bases from J; junction bases left unmatched: 13. Here the CDR3 DNA reads TGTGCCAGCAGCCCCCAACTTAGCGGGGAGCCTTACTTC. Its protein is CASSPQLSGEPYF. The full variable domain, in which reference TRBV7-2 and TRBJ2-7 provide the parts outside the CDR3, is GAGVSQSPSNKVTEKGKDVELRCDPISGHTALYWYRQSLGQGLEFLIYFQGNSAPDKSGLPSDRFSAERTGGSVSTLTIQRTQQEDSAVYLCASSPQLSGEPYFGPGTRLTVT.

This clonotype was recorded at least ten times. The gene calls are TRBV20-1 and TRBJ2-1; 7 bases fit TRBD2. The CDR3 contains 15 residues. With V trimmed by 3 bases and J by 2 bases, 7 bases remained unmatched. Germline V lookup: CDR1 DFQATT, CDR2 SNEGSKA (reference sequence). The CDR3 sequence is CSASPSGKTYNEQFF. Written as DNA, the CDR3 is TGCAGTGCTAGCCCCAGCGGGAAGACCTACAATGAGCAGTTCTTC.

This sequence joins TRBV29-1 and TRBJ2-1; D is uncertain. Germline-derived CDR1 and CDR2 are SQVTM and ANQGSEA. CDR3 length: 12 amino acids. V was clipped by 3 bases and J by 7 bases, with 10 bases between them. Here the CDR3 reads CSVDVAQNEQFF. As DNA, the CDR3 is TGCAGCGTTGACGTAGCCCAGAATGAGCAGTTCTTC.

This clonotype was picked up a small number of times. The V gene is TRBV7-9, the J gene TRBJ2-1; 10 bases fit TRBD2. Germline V gives CDR1 SEHNR, CDR2 FQNEAQ (reference sequence). The CDR3 is made up of 14 amino acids. Unmatched junction bases numbered 8, after V lost 5 bases and J lost 10 bases. CDR3 coding DNA: TGTGCCAGCAGCGAGGTGCTAGCGGGGGCGGAGCAGTTCTTC. Translation: CASSEVLAGAEQFF.

There are a few counts of this clonotype. This chain connects TRBV7-9 to TRBJ2-1; 7 nucleotides line up with TRBD2. This CDR3 contains 16 residues. V gave up 7 bases and J gave up 1 base; unmatched junction bases: 10. CDR1 is SEHNR and CDR2 is FQNEAQ in the germline V gene (reference sequence). The CDR3, as DNA: TGTGCCAGCACCGTAGGGCGGGAGTGGTCCTACAATGAGCAGTTCTTC. Translating gives CASTVGREWSYNEQFF.

The chain is built from TRBV5-1 and TRBJ2-4; TRBD2 might be the D (6 bases). V was clipped by 1 base and J by 5 bases, with 13 bases between them. The length of the CDR3 is 15 residues. CDR1 and CDR2 from the germline V gene are SGHRS and YFSETQ. CDR3 amino acids: CASSLIVGSQNIQYF. CDR3 in DNA: TGCGCCAGCAGCTTGATCGTCGGGAGCCAAAACATTCAGTACTTC.

This clonotype was observed a few times. J is TRBJ2-3 and V is TRBV5-6; 7 nucleotides align to TRBD2. After removal of 2 bases from V and 6 bases from J, the junction contained 12 bases not matched to a gene. Germline-derived CDR1 and CDR2 are SGHDT and YYEEEE. The CDR3 runs 16 residues. This chain's CDR3 is CASSFSAGVVADTQYF. CDR3 coding DNA: TGTGCCAGCAGCTTCTCGGCGGGAGTAGTTGCGGATACGCAGTATTTT.

This chain joins TRBV20-1 and TRBJ2-5, with 10 bases fitting TRBD2. Trimming took 4 bases from V and 5 from J; bases not matched to a gene: 4. Germline V gene lookup returns CDR1 DFQATT and CDR2 SNEGSKA (reference sequence). The CDR3 length is 13 residues. The CDR3 is CSATSGSFETQYF. The CDR3 bases are TGCAGTGCTACTAGCGGGAGTTTTGAGACCCAGTACTTC.

The table lists this clonotype with a few counts. The chain employs TRBV9 and TRBJ2-1; 13 nucleotides align to TRBD2. This CDR3 comprises 18 residues. Germline lookup yields CDR1 SGDLS and CDR2 YYNGEE. V dropped 4 bases and J dropped 9; count of bases not matched to a gene: 16. The CDR3 spells CASSPRGWTSGRGGEQFF. In DNA form, the CDR3 reads TGTGCCAGCAGCCCACGGGGGTGGACTAGCGGGAGAGGAGGTGAGCAGTTCTTC.

In its sample, this clonotype was seen a few times. J is TRBJ2-1 and V is TRBV27, with TRBD1 matching 10 bases. Germline trimming cut 4 bases from V and 0 bases from J; bases unmatched to any gene: 9. Germline values: CDR1 MNHEY, CDR2 SMNVEV (reference sequence). This CDR3 has 18 amino acids. Written as DNA, the CDR3 is TGTGCCAGCAGTTCACTGGACAGGGGGGTTAGCTCCTACAATGAGCAGTTCTTC. It yields the protein CASSSLDRGVSSYNEQFF.

A few counts support this clonotype. The chain couples TRBV12-3 or TRBV12-4 to TRBJ1-5, with D tentatively TRBD1 (6 bases). The CDR3 has 15 amino acids. V lost 2 bases and J 2 bases, leaving 10 bases between the germline ends. The chain's CDR3 is CASSLWGAGNQPQHF. In nucleotides, the CDR3 is TGTGCCAGCAGTTTATGGGGGGCGGGCAATCAGCCCCAGCATTTT.

In its sample, this clonotype was seen many times. This sequence joins TRBV12-3 or TRBV12-4 and TRBJ1-4; D is uncertain. The V end lost 5 bases, the J end lost 8 bases, and 18 bases lay between the germline ends. The CDR3 totals 15 residues. DNA for the CDR3: TGTGCCAGCAGTCTCCCCGGCTCAGGAAGGGAAAAACTGTTTTTT. Protein: CASSLPGSGREKLFF.